Following are 13 T cell receptor beta chains from one sample sequenced in a study of tumor-infiltrating lymphocytes in primary liver carcinoma. Co-extracted RNA and DNA came from approximately 20-30 mg of unsorted bulk tissue. A primer in the constant region served to generate TCR beta cDNA from around 500 ng of total RNA. Three nested multiplex PCR rounds, a slightly modified ARM-PCR method, built the TCR beta libraries. Rounds one and two of PCR, each of 10 cycles, were primed with TRBV1-TRBV30 forward primers and a C-beta reverse primer. MiXCR, applied by TCRdb to the multiplex PCR reads, yields one record per CDR3 protein. The sample consists of 95,000 to 150,000 distinct CDR3 sequences, approximately 70% of them appearing once. Material: liver tumor tissue from sampling region 1. As for subset: tumor region T1, superior pole. The receptors come from an older woman with primary liver carcinoma and hepatitis B virus infection.

A few counts support this clonotype. The V call is TRBV7-9, the J call TRBJ2-4; 9 bases line up with TRBD1. The V and J ends lost 5 bases and 8 bases, in that order; junction bases with no gene match: 1. From germline, CDR1 is SEHNR and CDR2 FQNEAQ (reference sequence). This CDR3 is built from 12 residues. The CDR3 DNA reads TGTGCCAGCAGCAGGACAGGGGACATTCAGTACTTC. It is translated as CASSRTGDIQYF.

In regard to this clonotype: One base away lies a much larger clone, so this may be a sequencing read error. The chain recombines TRBV29-1 with TRBJ2-1; a possible D gene is TRBD1 (6 bases). In germline, CDR1 is SQVTM, CDR2 ANQGSEA. The germline V and J ends were trimmed by 3 bases and 4 bases, with 10 bases remaining between them. The CDR3 spans 13 residues. CDR3 coding DNA: TGCAGCGTTGACAGGACAGTATACAATGAGCAGTTCTTC. Protein product: CSVDRTVYNEQFF.

About this clonotype: A clone one base away is much larger, so this may be a read error. V and J are TRBV10-2 and TRBJ2-5; D gene uncertain. The germline V and J ends were trimmed by 2 bases and 5 bases, with 15 bases remaining between them. The CDR3 is 15 residues long. CDR1 and CDR2 (germline): WSHSY, SAAADI. The CDR3 loop is CASSEAGAWRETQYF. CDR3 DNA: TGCGCCAGCAGTGAGGCAGGCGCATGGCGTGAGACCCAGTACTTC.

As to this clonotype: Germline is not matched at one junction end, which may reflect a read error. CDR3 loop: CASSPRTAVLREQYF. In DNA form, the CDR3 reads TGTGCCAGCAGCCCTAGGACAGCAGTACTACGCGAGCAGTATTTC. The rearrangement links TRBV11-1 to TRBJ2-7; perhaps TRBD1 as D (6 bases). The V gene's germline CDR1 is SGHAT and CDR2 FQDESV (reference sequence). The CDR3 length is 15 residues.

The chain couples TRBV7-9 to TRBJ1-1; 7 bases are shared with TRBD1. CDR3 length equals 14 residues. Per germline, CDR1 SEHNR and CDR2 FQNEAQ (reference sequence). J was trimmed by 4 bases and V by 4 bases; bases with no gene match: 6. CDR3 loop: CASSSTGTGTEAFF. The CDR3 bases are TGTGCCAGCAGCTCGACAGGGACGGGCACTGAAGCTTTCTTT.

The rearrangement uses TRBV6-1 and TRBJ2-1, with D perhaps matching TRBD2 (5 bases). The CDR3 totals 14 residues. Per the germline V gene, CDR1 is MNHNS and CDR2 is SASEGT. Trimming stripped 10 bases from V and 12 bases from J, with 25 bases between. The CDR3 DNA is TGTGCCATCAGCGGCATTACGGGGTCGGATGGGCAGTTCTTC. This encodes CAISGITGSDGQFF.

To note about this clonotype: The conserved phenylalanine or tryptophan normally closing the CDR3 is absent here, so this likely arose from a read error. V usage is TRBV11-1 and J usage is TRBJ1-2, with a tentative D call TRBD1 (6 bases). Per germline, CDR1 SGHAT and CDR2 FQDESV (reference sequence). This CDR3 contains 14 residues. As DNA, the CDR3 is TGTGCCACCAGCCAAGGACAGACCAACTATGGCTACACCTTA. Its protein is CATSQGQTNYGYTL.

Concerning this clonotype: No conserved phenylalanine or tryptophan is present at the end of the CDR3, so a read error is the likely explanation. V gene TRBV10-3 combines with J gene TRBJ2-1; D is possibly TRBD1 or TRBD2 (6 bases each). From germline, CDR1 is ENHRY and CDR2 SYGVKD. Trimming took 11 bases from V and 3 from J, leaving 23 bases between them. CDR3 length equals 16 residues. The CDR3: CAVLVGVEGGYNEQFI. The CDR3 nucleotides are TGTGCCGTACTAGTGGGAGTAGAGGGGGGCTACAATGAGCAGTTCATC.

To note about this clonotype: This CDR3 fails to terminate in the conserved phenylalanine or tryptophan, so it likely reflects a read error. The rearrangement links TRBV11-2 to TRBJ2-3, with 7 bases lining up with TRBD2. The germline CDR1 and CDR2 sequences are SGHAT and FQNNGV. The CDR3 totals 17 residues. For the CDR3, the DNA is TGTGCCGGCAGCTTATGGGGACTAACGTACACGTCAGATACGCAGTATCTT. This gives the protein CAGSLWGLTYTSDTQYL.

A note on this clonotype: In this CDR3 the conserved last residue, phenylalanine or tryptophan, is missing, so a read error is likely. V gene TRBV11-2 combines with J gene TRBJ2-7; no clear D. Trimming stripped 4 bases from V and 7 bases from J, with 17 bases between. Germline values: CDR1 SGHAT, CDR2 FQNNGV. The CDR3 loop spans 14 amino acids. CDR3 protein: CASSSPQLSAEQYS. CDR3 coding DNA: TGTGCCAGCAGCTCCCCTCAGCTTTCCGCTGAGCAGTACTCC.

V gene TRBV4-1 combines with J gene TRBJ2-2, with unresolved D. Germline CDR1 reads MGHRA; CDR2 reads YSYEKL. The CDR3 contains 15 residues. The CDR3 nucleotides are TGCACCACCAGCCAACCTACCACCCCCCGCGGGGAGCTGTTTTTT. Its translation is CTTSQPTTPRGELFF.

On this clonotype: A read error may be the cause here, since a much bigger clone is one base away. V is TRBV4-1 and J is TRBJ1-4; D is unclear. CDR3 length: 16 residues. Germline lookup yields CDR1 MGHRA and CDR2 YSYEKL. Here the CDR3 reads CAGSQAQPTTNEKLFF. The CDR3 DNA sequence: TGCGCCGGCAGCCAAGCTCAGCCAACAACTAATGAAAAACTGTTTTTT.

Concerning this clonotype itself: A read error may explain this, as a much larger clone is one base away. The chain couples TRBV6-6 to TRBJ1-5, with D perhaps TRBD1 (6 bases). V was cut by 4 bases and J by 4 bases, with 17 bases left in between. The V gene's germline CDR1 is MNHNY and CDR2 SVGAGI (reference sequence). This CDR3 has 16 amino acids. The CDR3 bases are TGTGCCAGCAGTTGCGGGTCATTCACAGGGAATCAGCCCCAGCATTTT. Its protein is CASSCGSFTGNQPQHF.